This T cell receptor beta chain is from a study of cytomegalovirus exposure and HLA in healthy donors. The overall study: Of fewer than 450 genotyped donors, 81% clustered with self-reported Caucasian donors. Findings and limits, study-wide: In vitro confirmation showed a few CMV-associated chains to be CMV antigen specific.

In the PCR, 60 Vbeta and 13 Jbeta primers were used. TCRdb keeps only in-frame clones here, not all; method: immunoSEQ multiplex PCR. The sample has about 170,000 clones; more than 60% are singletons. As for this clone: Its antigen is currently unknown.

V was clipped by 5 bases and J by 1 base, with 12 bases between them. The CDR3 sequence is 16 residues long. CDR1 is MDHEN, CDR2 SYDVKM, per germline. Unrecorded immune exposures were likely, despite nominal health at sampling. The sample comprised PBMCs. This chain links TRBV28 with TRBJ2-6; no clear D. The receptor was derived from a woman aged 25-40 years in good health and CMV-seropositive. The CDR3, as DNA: TGTGCCAGCAGTATCAACTTCTATTCTGGGGCCAACGTCCTGACTTTC. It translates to CASSINFYSGANVLTF. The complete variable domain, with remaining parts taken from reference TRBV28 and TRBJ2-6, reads DVKVTQSSRYLVKRTGEKVFLECVQDMDHENMFWYRQDPGLGLRLIYFSYDVKMKEKGDIPEGYSVSREKKERFSLILESASTNQTSMYLCASSINFYSGANVLTFGAGSRLTVL.